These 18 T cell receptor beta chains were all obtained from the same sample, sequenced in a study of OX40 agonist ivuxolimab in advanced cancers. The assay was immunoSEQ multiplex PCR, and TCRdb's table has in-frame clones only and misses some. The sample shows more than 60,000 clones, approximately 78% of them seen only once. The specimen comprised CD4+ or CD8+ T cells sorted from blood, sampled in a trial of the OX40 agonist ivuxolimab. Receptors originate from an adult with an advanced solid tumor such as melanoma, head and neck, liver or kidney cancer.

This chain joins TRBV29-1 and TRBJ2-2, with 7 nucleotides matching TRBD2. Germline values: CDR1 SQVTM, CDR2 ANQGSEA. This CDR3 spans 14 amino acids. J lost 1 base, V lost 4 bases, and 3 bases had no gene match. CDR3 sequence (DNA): TGCAGCGTTGGCGGGAGTTGGAACACCGGGGAGCTGTTTTTT. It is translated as CSVGGSWNTGELFF.

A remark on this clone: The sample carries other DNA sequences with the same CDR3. The DNA for the CDR3 is TGTGCCAGCTCACCTAGTAGCTCCTACAATGAGCAGTTCTTC. This translates into CASSPSSSYNEQFF. The gene calls are TRBV18 and TRBJ2-1; D unclear. The germline V and J ends were trimmed by 3 bases and 0 bases, with 6 bases remaining between them. CDR1 is KGHSH and CDR2 is LQKENI in the germline V gene. This CDR3 has 14 amino acids.

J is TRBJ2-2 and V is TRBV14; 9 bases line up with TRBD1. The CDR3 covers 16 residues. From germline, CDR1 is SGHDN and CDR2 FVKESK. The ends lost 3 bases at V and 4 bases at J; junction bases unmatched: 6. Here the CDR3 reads CASSHNRGLGTGELFF. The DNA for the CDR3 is TGTGCCAGCAGCCACAACAGGGGGCTGGGCACCGGGGAGCTGTTTTTT.

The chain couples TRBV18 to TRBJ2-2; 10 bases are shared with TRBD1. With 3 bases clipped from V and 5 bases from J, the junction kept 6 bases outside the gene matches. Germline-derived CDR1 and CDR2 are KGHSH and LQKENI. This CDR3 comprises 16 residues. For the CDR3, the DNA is TGTGCCAGCTCACCCCCTCGGGACAGGGGTACCGGGGAGCTGTTTTTT. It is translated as CASSPPRDRGTGELFF.

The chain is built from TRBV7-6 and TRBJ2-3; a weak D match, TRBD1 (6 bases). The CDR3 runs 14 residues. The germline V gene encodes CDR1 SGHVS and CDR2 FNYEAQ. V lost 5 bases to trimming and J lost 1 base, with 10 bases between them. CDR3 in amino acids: CASSPWTGTDTQYF. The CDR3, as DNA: TGTGCCAGCAGCCCATGGACAGGCACAGATACGCAGTATTTT.

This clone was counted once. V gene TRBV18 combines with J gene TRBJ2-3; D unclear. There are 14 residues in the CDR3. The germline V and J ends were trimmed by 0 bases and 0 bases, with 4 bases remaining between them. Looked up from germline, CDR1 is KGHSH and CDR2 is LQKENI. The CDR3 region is CASSPPDSTDTQYF. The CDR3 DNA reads TGTGCCAGCTCACCACCGGATAGCACAGATACGCAGTATTTT.

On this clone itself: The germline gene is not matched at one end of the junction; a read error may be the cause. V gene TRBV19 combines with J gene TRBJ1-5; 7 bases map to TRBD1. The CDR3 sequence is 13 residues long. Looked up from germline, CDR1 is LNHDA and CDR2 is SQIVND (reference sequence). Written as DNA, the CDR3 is TGTGCCAGTAGCATAGACAGGGATCAGCCCCAGCATTTT. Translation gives CASSIDRDQPQHF.

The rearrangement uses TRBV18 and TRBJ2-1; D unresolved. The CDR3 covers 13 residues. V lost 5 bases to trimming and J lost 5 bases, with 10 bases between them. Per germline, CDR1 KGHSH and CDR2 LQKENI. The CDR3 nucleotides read TGTGCCAGCTCATCCCGGACCGACAATGAGCAGTTCTTC. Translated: CASSSRTDNEQFF.

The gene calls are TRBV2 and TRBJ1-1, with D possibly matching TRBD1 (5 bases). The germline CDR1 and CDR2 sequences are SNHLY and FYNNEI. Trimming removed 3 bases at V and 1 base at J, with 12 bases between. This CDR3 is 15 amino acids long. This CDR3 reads CASSDRGHPNTEAFF. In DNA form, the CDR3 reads TGTGCCAGCAGTGACCGCGGACACCCGAACACTGAAGCTTTCTTT.

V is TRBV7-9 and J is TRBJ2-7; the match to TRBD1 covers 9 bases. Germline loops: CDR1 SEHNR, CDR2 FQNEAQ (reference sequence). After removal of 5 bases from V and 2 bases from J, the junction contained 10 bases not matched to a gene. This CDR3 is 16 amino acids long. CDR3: CASSPVGTGSPYEQYF. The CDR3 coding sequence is TGTGCCAGCAGCCCGGTAGGGACAGGGAGTCCCTACGAGCAGTACTTC.

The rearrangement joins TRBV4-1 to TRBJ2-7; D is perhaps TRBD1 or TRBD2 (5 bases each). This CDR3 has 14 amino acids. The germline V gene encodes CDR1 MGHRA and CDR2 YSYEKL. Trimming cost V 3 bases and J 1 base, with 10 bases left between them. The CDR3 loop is CASSQGDLSYEQYF. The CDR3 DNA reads TGCGCCAGCAGCCAGGGGGACCTATCCTACGAGCAGTACTTC.

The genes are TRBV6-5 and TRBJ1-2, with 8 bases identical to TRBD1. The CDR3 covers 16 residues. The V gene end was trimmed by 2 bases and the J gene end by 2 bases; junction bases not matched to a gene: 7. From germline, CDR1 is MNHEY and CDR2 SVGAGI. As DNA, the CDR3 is TGTGCCAGCAGTTACGGCGGACAGGGAGGAAACTATGGCTACACCTTC. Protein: CASSYGGQGGNYGYTF.

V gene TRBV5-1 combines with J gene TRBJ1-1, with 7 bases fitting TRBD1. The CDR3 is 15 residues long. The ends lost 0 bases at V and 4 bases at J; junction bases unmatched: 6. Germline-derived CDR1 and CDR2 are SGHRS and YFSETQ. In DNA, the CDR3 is TGCGCCAGCAGCTTGGAAGGCAGGGGGGTCACTGAAGCTTTCTTT. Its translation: CASSLEGRGVTEAFF. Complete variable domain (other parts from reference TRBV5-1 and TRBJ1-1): KAGVTQTPRYLIKTRGQQVTLSCSPISGHRSVSWYQQTPGQGLQFLFEYFSETQRNKGNFPGRFSGRQFSNSRSEMNVSTLELGDSALYLCASSLEGRGVTEAFFGQGTRLTVV.

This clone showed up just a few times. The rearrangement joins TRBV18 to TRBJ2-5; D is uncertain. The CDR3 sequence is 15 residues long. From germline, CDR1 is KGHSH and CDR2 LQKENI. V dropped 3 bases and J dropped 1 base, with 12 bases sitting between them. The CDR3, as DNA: TGTGCCAGCTCACCCCGGGCAGCAACCCAAGAGACCCAGTACTTC. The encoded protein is CASSPRAATQETQYF.

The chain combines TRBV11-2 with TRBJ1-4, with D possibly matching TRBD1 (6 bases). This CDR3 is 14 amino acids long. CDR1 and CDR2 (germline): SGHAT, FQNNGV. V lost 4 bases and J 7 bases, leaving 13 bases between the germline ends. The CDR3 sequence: CASSWGRDGEKLFF. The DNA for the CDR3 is TGTGCCAGCAGCTGGGGGCGGGATGGTGAAAAACTGTTTTTT.

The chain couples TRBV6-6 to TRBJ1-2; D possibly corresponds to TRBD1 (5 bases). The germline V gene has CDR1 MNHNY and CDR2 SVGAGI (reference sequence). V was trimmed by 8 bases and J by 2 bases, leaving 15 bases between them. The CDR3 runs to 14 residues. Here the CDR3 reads CASSGAGSNYGYTF. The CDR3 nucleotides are TGTGCCAGCTCTGGGGCAGGCTCCAACTATGGCTACACCTTC.

The chain's CDR3 is CASSVTGIYGYTF. As DNA, the CDR3 is TGTGCCAGCAGTGTCACGGGAATCTATGGCTACACCTTC. The genes are TRBV2 and TRBJ1-2; D gene unclear. The ends were cut back, 4 bases at V and 4 bases at J, with 10 bases in the middle. CDR3 size: 13 residues. From germline, CDR1 is SNHLY and CDR2 FYNNEI.

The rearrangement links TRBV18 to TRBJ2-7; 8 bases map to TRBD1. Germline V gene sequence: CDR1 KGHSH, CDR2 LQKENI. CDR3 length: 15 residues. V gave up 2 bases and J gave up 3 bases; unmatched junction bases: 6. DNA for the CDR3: TGTGCCAGCTCACCAGTCGGACAGGGAGGCTACGAGCAGTACTTC. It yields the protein CASSPVGQGGYEQYF.